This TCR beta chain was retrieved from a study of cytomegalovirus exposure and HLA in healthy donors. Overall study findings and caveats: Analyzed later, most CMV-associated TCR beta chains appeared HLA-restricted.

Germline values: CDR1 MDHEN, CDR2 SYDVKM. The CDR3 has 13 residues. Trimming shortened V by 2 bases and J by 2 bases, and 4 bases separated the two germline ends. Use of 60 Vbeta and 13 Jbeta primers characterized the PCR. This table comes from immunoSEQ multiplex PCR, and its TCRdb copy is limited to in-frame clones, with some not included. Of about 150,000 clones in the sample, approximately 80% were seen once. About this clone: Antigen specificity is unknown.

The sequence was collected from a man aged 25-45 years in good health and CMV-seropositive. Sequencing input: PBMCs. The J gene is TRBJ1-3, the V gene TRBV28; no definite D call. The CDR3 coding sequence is TGTGCCAGCAGTTTACAGGCTGGAAACACCATATATTTT. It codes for CASSLQAGNTIYF.